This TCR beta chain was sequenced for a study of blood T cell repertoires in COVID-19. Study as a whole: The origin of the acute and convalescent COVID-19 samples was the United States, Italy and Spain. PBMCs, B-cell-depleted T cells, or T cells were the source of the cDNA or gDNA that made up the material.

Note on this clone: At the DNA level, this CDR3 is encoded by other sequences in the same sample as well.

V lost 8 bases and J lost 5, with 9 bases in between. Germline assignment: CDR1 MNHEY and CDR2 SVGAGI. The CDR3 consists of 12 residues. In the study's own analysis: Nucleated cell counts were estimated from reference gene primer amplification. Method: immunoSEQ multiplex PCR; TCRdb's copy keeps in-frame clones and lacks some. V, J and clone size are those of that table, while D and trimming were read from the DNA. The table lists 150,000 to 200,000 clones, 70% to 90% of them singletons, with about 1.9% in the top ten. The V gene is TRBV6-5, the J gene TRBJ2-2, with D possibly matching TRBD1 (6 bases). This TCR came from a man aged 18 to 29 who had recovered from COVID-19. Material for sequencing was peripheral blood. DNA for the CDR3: TGTGCCAGCTCAAGGGGGACCGGGGAGCTGTTTTTT. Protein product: CASSRGTGELFF.